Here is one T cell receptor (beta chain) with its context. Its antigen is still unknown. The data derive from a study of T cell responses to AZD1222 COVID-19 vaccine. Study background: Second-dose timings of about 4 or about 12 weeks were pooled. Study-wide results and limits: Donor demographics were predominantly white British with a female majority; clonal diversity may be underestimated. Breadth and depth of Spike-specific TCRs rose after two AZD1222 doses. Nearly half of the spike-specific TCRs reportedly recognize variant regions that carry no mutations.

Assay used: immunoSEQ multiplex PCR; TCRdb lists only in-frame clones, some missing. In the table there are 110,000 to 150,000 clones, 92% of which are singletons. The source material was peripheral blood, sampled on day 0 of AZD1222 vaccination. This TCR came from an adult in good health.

CDR3 coding DNA: TGCGCCAGCAGCTTGGCCGGGCTTCCGAACACTGAAGCTTTCTTT. This encodes CASSLAGLPNTEAFF. The chain combines TRBV5-1 with TRBJ1-1, with D unresolved. From germline, CDR1 is SGHRS and CDR2 YFSETQ. V lost 0 bases and J 1 base, leaving 10 bases between the germline ends. The CDR3 is 15 residues long.